The T cell receptor beta chain described here comes from a study of Ad26.COV2.S vaccination and SARS-CoV-2 variants. In the study overall: The Ad26.COV2.S arm of the COV1001 trial was where the donor was placed. Study results and limitations: Non-spike TCR breadth showed similarity between vaccine and placebo recipients. Substantial breadth in spike-specific CD8+ and CD4+ T cell responses was reportedly seen after vaccination.

Treatment here: some 20 received Ad26.COV2.S at low or high dose, single or two shots; 5 received placebo; per-sample allocation not given. The study sampled participants on day 63 after the first vaccine or placebo injection. A Boston adult aged 18-55 years was the donor. Some clones are missing from TCRdb's copy, which holds only in-frame ones; the method was immunoSEQ multiplex PCR. The data show hundreds of thousands of clones, about 88% seen once. In the case of this clone: The antigen is unknown.

The sequenced sample was peripheral blood, obtained in a trial of Ad26.COV2.S vaccine versus placebo. The TCR originated in a person between 18 and 65 years old who received the Ad26.COV2.S COVID-19 vaccine or a placebo.

The CDR3 nucleotides read TGTGCCAGCAGCGCGAGTGGTGGGACTTACACTGAAGCTTTCTTT. Its translation is CASSASGGTYTEAFF. V gene TRBV9 combines with J gene TRBJ1-1; a possible D gene is TRBD1 (5 bases). The CDR3 spans 15 residues. The germline V and J ends were trimmed by 3 bases and 3 bases, with 15 bases remaining between them. CDR1 is SGDLS and CDR2 is YYNGEE in the germline V gene.